This T cell receptor (beta chain) was sequenced during a study of T cells in Graves' hyperthyroidism and ophthalmopathy. Broader study findings: The model predicted ophthalmopathy a median about 6.6 months before onset.

Authors of the study amplified TCR beta CDR3 regions from RNA transcripts. HTBI primers were employed in a first-round RT-PCR of the TCR CDR3. TCRdb re-called the multiplex PCR reads through MiXCR, storing one row per CDR3 protein. Of around 440,000 distinct CDR3 sequences listed, approximately 14% are singletons. Across 18 months, stable Graves' hyperthyroidism was marked by no progression to ophthalmopathy. The hyperthyroidism patients had all been newly diagnosed, and their disease duration was under 2 months. Their ages ranged from 18 to 65 years. The germline CDR1 and CDR2 sequences are SGHRS and YFSETQ. The CDR3 sequence is 15 residues long. Losses at the gene ends were 4 bases for V and 5 bases for J; bases not matched to a gene: 11. This clonotype was seen ten or more times. What it binds is unknown.

The specimen sequenced was blood. This chain joins TRBV5-1 and TRBJ2-7; 8 bases align to TRBD2. The receptor comes from a woman aged 18-29 years with Graves' hyperthyroidism. CDR3 loop: CASSTRSGSSHEQYF. The CDR3 DNA follows: TGCGCCAGCAGCACCCGAAGCGGGAGTTCACACGAGCAGTACTTC.